The clone carrying this T cell receptor (beta chain) appeared a few times. Its antigen is not known. The record originates from a study of identical twins. Overall study results and limits: Reduced insertions were recorded for abundant cord blood beta clonotypes, with no such pattern in memory repertoires.

All of the donors were Caucasians in good health. The CDR3 runs 16 residues. From germline, CDR1 is SNHLY and CDR2 FYNNEI. Trimming stripped 0 bases from V and 4 bases from J, with 16 bases between. cDNA carried unique molecular identifiers, and a universal primer site was added by template switching. Using its own MiXCR run on the 5' RACE reads, TCRdb lists one record per CDR3 protein. The profile shows hundreds of thousands of distinct CDR3 sequences, more than 9% of them singletons. This sample was shared with a second study, whose subject was yellow fever vaccine responses in identical twins.

The TCR comes from a young woman in good health. The V gene is TRBV2, the J gene TRBJ2-7; D might be TRBD2 (5 bases). The material sequenced was PBMCs. In nucleotides, the CDR3 is TGTGCCAGCAGTGAAGCGTCGGCAGGAGGCAAGTACGAGCAGTACTTC. Its translation: CASSEASAGGKYEQYF.